A single sample is the source of the 9 T cell receptor beta chains below, sequenced in a study of identical twins. From the 5' RACE reads, TCRdb called clonotypes with MiXCR, one entry per CDR3 protein. The sample has more than 600,000 distinct CDR3 sequences, roughly 18% seen once. These data also formed part of another study, on T cells expressing NK-cell markers.

The sequenced sample consisted of PBMCs. All receptors derive from a woman under 30 in good health.

The rearrangement links TRBV23-1 to TRBJ2-2, with D perhaps being TRBD1 or TRBD2 (5 bases each). TRBV23-1 is assigned to the ORF class and has an uncertain function. With 4 bases removed from V and 9 bases from J, the gap between germline ends came to 12 bases. The CDR3 totals 13 residues. The CDR3 loop is CASSRRRGWELFF. The CDR3 nucleotides are TGCGCCAGCAGTCGACGCCGGGGCTGGGAGCTGTTTTTT.

This clonotype was counted at least ten times. The chain recombines TRBV2 with TRBJ2-1; D is perhaps TRBD1 or TRBD2 (5 bases each). CDR3 length: 16 amino acids. The ends were cut back, 5 bases at V and 4 bases at J, with 18 bases in the middle. Germline V gene data show CDR1 as SNHLY and CDR2 as FYNNEI. The CDR3 protein is CASSSGTEAVYNEQFF. CDR3 nucleotide sequence: TGTGCCAGCAGTTCCGGGACCGAGGCCGTTTACAATGAGCAGTTCTTC.

This clonotype was seen more than once but under ten times. This chain uses TRBV4-3 with TRBJ2-3, with a weak D call TRBD2 (5 bases). The germline V gene has CDR1 LGHNA and CDR2 YSLEER. The CDR3 is made up of 16 amino acids. V was trimmed by 1 base and J by 2 bases, leaving 13 bases between them. The CDR3 DNA reads as TGCGCCAGCAGCCAAGGATTAGCGTACCCCACAGATACGCAGTATTTT. Its translation: CASSQGLAYPTDTQYF.

This clonotype was observed a few times. V and J are TRBV11-3 and TRBJ2-5, with D uncertain. V was clipped by 5 bases and J by 5 bases, with 12 bases between them. The V gene's germline CDR1 is SGHNT and CDR2 YENEEA. The CDR3 runs to 13 residues. The CDR3 DNA is TGTGCCAGCAGCGGCTTGGATACGGAGACCCAGTACTTC. This sequence encodes CASSGLDTETQYF.

The rearrangement uses TRBV5-5 and TRBJ2-5; a weak D match, TRBD2 (6 bases). The V gene's germline CDR1 is SGHKS and CDR2 YYEKEE (reference sequence). There are 14 residues in the CDR3. Trimming took 4 bases from V and 0 from J, leaving 10 bases between them. Written as DNA, the CDR3 is TGTGCCAGCAGCGTGGGACTTTACCAAGAGACCCAGTACTTC. Protein: CASSVGLYQETQYF.

The chain recombines TRBV7-2 with TRBJ2-2; TRBD2 agrees at 8 bases. This CDR3 is built from 16 residues. CDR1 is SGHTA, CDR2 FQGNSA, per germline. With 1 base clipped from V and 4 bases from J, the junction kept 5 bases outside the gene matches. The CDR3 nucleotides are TGTGCCAGCAGCTTAGGGGGAGCGGGGGCCACCGGGGAGCTGTTTTTT. Amino acids: CASSLGGAGATGELFF.

The chain carries TRBV29-1 and TRBJ1-1; D is possibly TRBD1 (5 bases). Germline CDR1 and CDR2: SQVTM and ANQGSEA. V was pared by 2 bases and J by 2 bases, with 9 bases between. This CDR3 is 13 amino acids long. CDR3 sequence reads: CSVESTANTEAFF. The CDR3 DNA reads as TGCAGCGTTGAATCGACAGCTAACACTGAAGCTTTCTTT. Complete variable domain (other parts from reference TRBV29-1 and TRBJ1-1): SAVISQKPSRDICQRGTSLTIQCQVDSQVTMMFWYRQQPGQSLTLIATANQGSEATYESGFVIDKFPISRPNLTFSTLTVSNMSPEDSSIYLCSVESTANTEAFFGQGTRLTVV.

The V and J genes are TRBV25-1 and TRBJ2-3; D might be TRBD2 (5 bases). V was shortened by 8 bases and J by 2 bases, with 11 bases between the two germline ends. This CDR3 comprises 13 residues. The V gene's germline CDR1 is MGHDK and CDR2 SYGVNS. The CDR3 coding sequence is TGTGCCAGCGAAGCGGTAGCCACAGATACGCAGTATTTT. It is translated as CASEAVATDTQYF.

This clonotype came up a few times. The chain carries TRBV20-1 and TRBJ2-7; no definite D call. Germline V gives CDR1 DFQATT, CDR2 SNEGSKA (reference sequence). Between the trimmed V and J ends, which lost 2 bases and 7 bases, there was a span of 9 bases. CDR3 length: 11 residues. CDR3 loop: CSARKGSEQYF. The DNA of the CDR3 is TGCAGTGCTAGAAAGGGATCAGAGCAGTACTTC.